This entry features one TCR beta chain sequence. What it binds is unknown. The record originates from a study of T cells in Graves' hyperthyroidism and ophthalmopathy. Study-wide points: Most clonotypes expanded in thyroid above 0.001 were likewise present in blood. A model using 13 V-J features told ophthalmopathy apart from stable hyperthyroidism.

Regions amplified from RNA transcripts were the TCR beta CDR3 regions. A set of HTBI primers served as the primers for a first-round RT-PCR of the TCR CDR3. Via MiXCR, TCRdb re-called the multiplex PCR reads, giving one row per CDR3 protein. The data show more than 450,000 distinct CDR3 sequences, nearly 20% seen once. Exclusion of patients followed from uncontrolled infection, other autoimmune disease, pregnancy or lactation. The PBMCs had their origin in 7.5 to 10 ml of fresh peripheral blood. The CDR3 totals 15 residues. V was shortened by 1 base and J by 8 bases, with 15 bases between the two germline ends. Germline V gives CDR1 KGHSH, CDR2 LQKENI.

Sequenced sample: blood. This chain uses TRBV18 with TRBJ2-1; TRBD1 or TRBD2 may be the D gene (6 bases each). The receptor comes from a man between 35 and 55 years old with Graves' ophthalmopathy. The CDR3 here is CASSPLGGPTDEQFF. The DNA of the CDR3 is TGTGCCAGCTCACCACTCGGGGGCCCTACCGATGAGCAGTTCTTC.